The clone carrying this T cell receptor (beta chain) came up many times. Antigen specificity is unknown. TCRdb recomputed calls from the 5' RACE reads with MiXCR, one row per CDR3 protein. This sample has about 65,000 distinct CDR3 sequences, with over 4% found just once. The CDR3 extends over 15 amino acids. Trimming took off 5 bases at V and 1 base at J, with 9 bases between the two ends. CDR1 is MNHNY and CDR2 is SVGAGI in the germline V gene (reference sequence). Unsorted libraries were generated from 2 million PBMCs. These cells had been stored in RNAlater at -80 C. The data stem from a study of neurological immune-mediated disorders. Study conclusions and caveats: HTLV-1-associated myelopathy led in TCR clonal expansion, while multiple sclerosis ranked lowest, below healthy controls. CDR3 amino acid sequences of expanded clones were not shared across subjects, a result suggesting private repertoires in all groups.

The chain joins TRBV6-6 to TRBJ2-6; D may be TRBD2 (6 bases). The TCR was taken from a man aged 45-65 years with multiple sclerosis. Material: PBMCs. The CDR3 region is CASSNGGSGANVLTF. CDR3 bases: TGTGCCAGCAGTAATGGGGGGTCTGGGGCCAACGTCCTGACTTTC.